This entry describes one TCR beta chain. What it binds is unknown. At one of its ends the junction is not consistent with the germline gene, which may arise from a read error. This record belongs to a study of cytomegalovirus exposure and HLA in healthy donors. Overall study: Previous work identified around 120 million unique TCR beta sequences from about 200 million T cells.

The PCR was carried out with 60 Vbeta primers and 13 Jbeta primers. Method: immunoSEQ multiplex PCR; TCRdb's copy keeps in-frame clones and lacks some. This sample's table reports about 130,000 clones. Findings and caveats of the study: HLA alleles were associated with some 16,000 TCR beta sequences in a later analysis at 0.05 false discovery rate. One variant, a missense change in DCLRE1C, was linked in a later analysis to TCR beta V- and J-gene trimming.

The CDR3 extends over 13 amino acids. Germline CDR1 reads SSHAT; CDR2 reads FNYEAQ (reference sequence). The source of this sequence is a man aged 40-55 years in good health and CMV-seronegative. This chain connects TRBV7-7 to TRBJ1-1; D gene ambiguous. Sequenced sample: PBMCs. CDR3 DNA sequence: TGTGCTAGCAGCTTATCACCCGGGACTGAAGCTTTCTTT. The encoded protein is CASSLSPGTEAFF.